This T cell receptor (beta chain) was obtained from a study of cytomegalovirus exposure and HLA in healthy donors. V dropped 4 bases and J dropped 7 bases, with 16 bases sitting between them. Per the germline V gene, CDR1 is PRHDT and CDR2 is FYEKMQ (reference sequence). The CDR3 covers 15 residues. PCR employed 60 Vbeta and 13 Jbeta primers. Using immunoSEQ multiplex PCR, the repertoire was profiled, and TCRdb retains in-frame clones only, with some absent. Of approximately 160,000 clones listed, around 85% were seen once; the top ten hold roughly 1.9%. This clone was seen a few times. The sample comprised PBMCs. The TCR was taken from a human donor in good health. This sequence joins TRBV13 and TRBJ1-4, with TRBD1 as a possible D gene (6 bases). The CDR3 loop reads CASSYRQGRGEKLFF. The DNA of the CDR3 is TGTGCCAGCAGCTACCGCCAGGGGAGGGGTGAAAAACTGTTTTTT.